Listed here are 17 T cell receptor beta chains from one sample, sequenced in a study of shared clonotypes between healthy human individuals. Repertoires were generated with immunoSEQ multiplex PCR, while TCRdb's copy carries only in-frame clones and drops some. The table has roughly 2.6 million clones, approximately 92% seen once. The sample taken for sequencing was naive CD4+ T cells sorted from blood. Subset reported: CD45RA+ positively selected. These receptors all come from a man aged 18 to 29 in good health.

This clone was observed a handful of times. V is TRBV25-1 and J is TRBJ1-1, with D perhaps matching TRBD1 (5 bases). CDR1 and CDR2 (germline): MGHDK, SYGVNS. The ends were cut back, 4 bases at V and 5 bases at J, with 11 bases in the middle. The CDR3 spans 13 residues. This chain's CDR3 is CASSVARGTEAFF. Here the CDR3 DNA reads TGTGCCAGCAGTGTCGCTAGGGGAACTGAAGCTTTCTTT.

The genes are TRBV19 and TRBJ2-7; D gene unclear. The CDR3 length is 16 residues. The germline CDR1 and CDR2 sequences are LNHDA and SQIVND (reference sequence). Trimming removed 1 base at V and 0 bases at J, with 13 bases between. The CDR3: CASSIVRRRNSYEQYF. DNA for the CDR3: TGTGCCAGTAGTATAGTCAGGCGGCGGAACTCCTACGAGCAGTACTTC.

This clone was detected a few times. V gene TRBV18 combines with J gene TRBJ1-1; D gene unclear. Trimming took 2 bases from V and 0 from J, leaving 10 bases between them. Germline CDR1 reads KGHSH; CDR2 reads LQKENI. This CDR3 region has 15 residues. The CDR3 sequence is CASSPLEGMNTEAFF. Written as DNA, the CDR3 is TGTGCCAGCTCACCATTGGAGGGAATGAACACTGAAGCTTTCTTT.

This sequence joins TRBV18 and TRBJ2-2; 8 positions match TRBD2. The V and J ends lost 5 bases and 3 bases, in that order; junction bases with no gene match: 8. The CDR3 sequence is 16 residues long. Germline V gives CDR1 KGHSH, CDR2 LQKENI. The CDR3 region is CASSAERELDTGELFF. The CDR3 nucleotides read TGTGCCAGCTCAGCCGAGCGGGAGCTGGACACCGGGGAGCTGTTTTTT.

This clone was detected once. The rearrangement joins TRBV28 to TRBJ2-3; D tentatively fits TRBD1 or TRBD2 (6 bases each). V was trimmed by 8 bases and J by 2 bases, leaving 14 bases between them. Germline loops: CDR1 MDHEN, CDR2 SYDVKM. The length of the CDR3 is 14 residues. The CDR3 reads CASSSRGDTDTQYF. CDR3 coding DNA: TGTGCCAGCTCCTCGAGGGGGGACACAGATACGCAGTATTTT.

The V call is TRBV7-6, the J call TRBJ2-7, with 9 nucleotides matching TRBD1. In germline, CDR1 is SGHVS, CDR2 FNYEAQ. This CDR3 region has 14 residues. V trimming: 4 bases; J trimming: 5 bases; junction bases outside the gene matches: 6. The DNA of the CDR3 is TGTGCCAGCAGCTCTCGGACAGGGGTAGACGAGCAGTACTTC. It specifies CASSSRTGVDEQYF.

This rearrangement joins TRBV5-4 to TRBJ2-1; tentative D call: TRBD2 (7 bases). In germline, CDR1 is SGHNT, CDR2 YYREEE (reference sequence). The V and J ends lost 2 bases and 2 bases respectively, with 14 bases between them. CDR3 length: 16 residues. Here the CDR3 reads CASSFGGGEPYNEQFF. CDR3 bases: TGTGCCAGCAGCTTCGGAGGGGGGGAGCCCTACAATGAGCAGTTCTTC.

CDR3 sequence: CASRKDRAGNQPQHF. CDR3 DNA sequence: TGTGCCAGCAGAAAGGACAGGGCGGGCAATCAGCCCCAGCATTTT. The chain joins TRBV2 to TRBJ1-5, with 8 bases matching TRBD1. This CDR3 region has 15 residues. The germline gives CDR1 SNHLY, CDR2 FYNNEI. With 6 bases clipped from V and 2 bases from J, the junction kept 6 bases outside the gene matches.

This chain links TRBV7-6 with TRBJ2-3; TRBD2 is a possible D gene (6 bases). This CDR3 spans 17 amino acids. The germline V gene has CDR1 SGHVS and CDR2 FNYEAQ. Trimming left V 10 bases short and J 6 bases short, with 29 bases between. In DNA, the CDR3 is TGTGCCACGACCCCCCCTGACCTCGTTCCCGGAGGGGATACGCAGTATTTT. It codes for CATTPPDLVPGGDTQYF.

V usage is TRBV30 and J usage is TRBJ2-4, with D hard to call. Germline V gene sequence: CDR1 GTSNPN, CDR2 SVGIG (reference sequence). The CDR3 sequence is 15 residues long. V was shortened by 1 base and J by 2 bases, with 12 bases between the two germline ends. Written as DNA, the CDR3 is TGTGCCTGGAGTGGACAAGATCGGTCCAAAAACATTCAGTACTTC. Translated: CAWSGQDRSKNIQYF.

The chain is built from TRBV4-1 and TRBJ1-6; 10 bases align to TRBD1. The V segment lost 3 bases and the J segment 14 bases; nucleotides outside the gene matches: 7. The CDR3 loop spans 14 amino acids. The germline gives CDR1 MGHRA, CDR2 YSYEKL. The CDR3 region is CASSQGDRGPSLHF. CDR3 DNA: TGCGCCAGCAGCCAGGGCGACAGGGGGCCGTCCCTCCACTTT.

The rearrangement links TRBV21-1 to TRBJ1-4; the table's TRBD1 call for D was not verified on the DNA. TRBV21-1 constitutes a pseudogene. The CDR3 is 16 residues long. CDR3 amino acids: CASPRGRGTTNEKLFF. The CDR3 DNA is TGTGCCAGCCCAAGAGGCAGGGGAACAACTAATGAAAAACTGTTTTTT.

The chain recombines TRBV7-8 with TRBJ1-5; no clear D. This CDR3 spans 14 amino acids. Per germline, CDR1 SGHVS and CDR2 FQNEAQ. V was cut by 5 bases and J by 1 base, with 9 bases left in between. CDR3 region: CASSKADSNQPQHF. The CDR3, as DNA: TGTGCCAGCAGCAAAGCCGACAGCAATCAGCCCCAGCATTTT.

The V gene is TRBV6-6, the J gene TRBJ2-7; 8 nucleotides align to TRBD2. The CDR3 is 16 residues long. The V gene's germline CDR1 is MNHNY and CDR2 SVGAGI (reference sequence). The V and J ends lost 2 bases and 1 base, in that order; junction bases with no gene match: 7. The CDR3 loop reads CASSYMGRGASYEQYF. CDR3 nucleotides: TGTGCCAGCAGTTACATGGGGCGGGGGGCTTCCTACGAGCAGTACTTC.

Turning to this clone: At the DNA level, this CDR3 is encoded by other sequences in the same sample as well. The gene calls are TRBV6-5 and TRBJ1-2; 9 bases are shared with TRBD1. The CDR3 is 12 amino acids. The ends lost 6 bases at V and 5 bases at J; junction bases unmatched: 1. CDR1 is MNHEY, CDR2 SVGAGI, per germline. The CDR3 sequence: CASSGTGYGYTF. The CDR3 nucleotides are TGTGCCAGCAGCGGGACAGGGTATGGCTACACCTTC.

The chain is built from TRBV6-1 and TRBJ1-5, with 8 bases aligning to TRBD1. The V and J ends lost 2 bases and 4 bases, in that order; junction bases with no gene match: 7. CDR1 is MNHNS and CDR2 is SASEGT in the germline V gene. This CDR3 is built from 16 residues. CDR3 protein: CASSEQGAQVNQPQHF. The CDR3 coding sequence is TGTGCCAGCAGTGAACAGGGGGCTCAGGTAAATCAGCCCCAGCATTTT.

This clone has only one observation. The chain recombines TRBV7-2 with TRBJ2-5; 10 bases align to TRBD2. Germline CDR1 is SGHTA and CDR2 is FQGNSA. This CDR3 is built from 15 residues. J lost 5 bases, V lost 8 bases, and 11 bases had no gene match. The CDR3 DNA sequence: TGTGCCAGCCCGACAGAAGCGGGGGGGCCCGAGACCCAGTACTTC. This codes for CASPTEAGGPETQYF.